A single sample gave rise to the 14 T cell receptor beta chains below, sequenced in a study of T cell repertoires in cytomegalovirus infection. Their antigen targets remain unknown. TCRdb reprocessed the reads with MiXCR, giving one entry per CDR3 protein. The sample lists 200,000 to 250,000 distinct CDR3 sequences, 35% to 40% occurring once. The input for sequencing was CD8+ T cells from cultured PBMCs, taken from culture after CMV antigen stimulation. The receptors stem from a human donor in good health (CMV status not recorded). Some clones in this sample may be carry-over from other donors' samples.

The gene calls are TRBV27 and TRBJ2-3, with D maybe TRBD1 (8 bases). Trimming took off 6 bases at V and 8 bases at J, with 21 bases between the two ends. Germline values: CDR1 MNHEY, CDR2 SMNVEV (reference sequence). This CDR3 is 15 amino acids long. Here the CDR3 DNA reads TGTGCCAGCAGAATTCAAGGACAGGGAGGGAGTACGCAGTATTTT. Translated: CASRIQGQGGSTQYF.

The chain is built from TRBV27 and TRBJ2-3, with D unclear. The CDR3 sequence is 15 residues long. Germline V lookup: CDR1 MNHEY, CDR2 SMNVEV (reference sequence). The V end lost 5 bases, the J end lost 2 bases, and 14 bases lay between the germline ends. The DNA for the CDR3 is TGTGCCAGCAGTCCCCGCCGGGCATACACAGATACGCAGTATTTT. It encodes CASSPRRAYTDTQYF.

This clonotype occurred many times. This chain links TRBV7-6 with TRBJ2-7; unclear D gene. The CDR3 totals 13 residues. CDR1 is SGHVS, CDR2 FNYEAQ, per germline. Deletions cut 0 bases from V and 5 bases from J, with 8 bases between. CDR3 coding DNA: TGTGCCAGCAGCTTAGCGAAGAGCCACGAGCAGTACTTC. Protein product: CASSLAKSHEQYF.

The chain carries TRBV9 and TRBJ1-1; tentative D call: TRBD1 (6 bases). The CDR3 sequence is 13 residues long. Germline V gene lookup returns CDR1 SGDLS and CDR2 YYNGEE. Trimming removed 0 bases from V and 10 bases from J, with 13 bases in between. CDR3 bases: TGTGCCAGCAGCGTAGGGCAGGGGATGGCAGCTTTCTTT. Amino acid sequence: CASSVGQGMAAFF.

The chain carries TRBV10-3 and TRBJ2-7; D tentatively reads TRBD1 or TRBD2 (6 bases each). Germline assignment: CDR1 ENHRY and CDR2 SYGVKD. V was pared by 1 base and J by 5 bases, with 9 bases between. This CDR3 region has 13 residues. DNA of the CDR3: TGTGCCATCAGTGAGTGGGGGGCGGACGAGCAGTACTTC. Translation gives CAISEWGADEQYF.

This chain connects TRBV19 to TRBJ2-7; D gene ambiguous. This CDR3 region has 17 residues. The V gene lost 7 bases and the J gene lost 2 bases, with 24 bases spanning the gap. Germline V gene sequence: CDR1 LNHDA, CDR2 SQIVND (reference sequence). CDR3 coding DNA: TGTGCCAGTACCGCGACGGGCCCTTTGGGCATTACCTACGAGCAGTACTTC. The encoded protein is CASTATGPLGITYEQYF.

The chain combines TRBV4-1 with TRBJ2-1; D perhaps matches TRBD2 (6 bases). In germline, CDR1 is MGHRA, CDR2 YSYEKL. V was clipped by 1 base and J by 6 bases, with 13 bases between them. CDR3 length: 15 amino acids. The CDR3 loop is CASSQVPGVGNEQFF. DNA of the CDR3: TGCGCCAGCAGCCAAGTTCCGGGAGTAGGCAATGAGCAGTTCTTC.

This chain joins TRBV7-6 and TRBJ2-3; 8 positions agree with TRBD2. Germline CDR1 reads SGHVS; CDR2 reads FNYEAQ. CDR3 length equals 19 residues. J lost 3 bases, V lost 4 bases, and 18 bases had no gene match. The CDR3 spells CASSSPVAGPPLRTDTQYF. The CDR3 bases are TGTGCCAGCAGCTCGCCGGTAGCGGGACCCCCCCTGAGGACAGATACGCAGTATTTT.

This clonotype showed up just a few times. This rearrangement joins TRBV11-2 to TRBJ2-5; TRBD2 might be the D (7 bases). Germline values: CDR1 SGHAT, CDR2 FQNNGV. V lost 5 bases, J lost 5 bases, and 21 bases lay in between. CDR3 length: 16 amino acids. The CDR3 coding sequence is TGTGCCAGCAGCAAGGGAGGAGGGGGGGCAGGGGAGACCCAGTACTTC. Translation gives CASSKGGGGAGETQYF.

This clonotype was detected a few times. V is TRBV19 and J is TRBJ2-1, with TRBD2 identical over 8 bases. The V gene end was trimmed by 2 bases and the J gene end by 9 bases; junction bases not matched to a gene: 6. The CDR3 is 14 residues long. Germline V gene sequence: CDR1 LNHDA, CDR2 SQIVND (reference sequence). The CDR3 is CASSISLAGLEQFF. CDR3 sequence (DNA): TGTGCCAGTAGTATATCTTTAGCGGGACTTGAGCAGTTCTTC. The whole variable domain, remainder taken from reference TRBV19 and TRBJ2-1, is DGGITQSPKYLFRKEGQNVTLSCEQNLNHDAMYWYRQDPGQGLRLIYYSQIVNDFQKGDIAEGYSVSREKKESFPLTVTSAQKNPTAFYLCASSISLAGLEQFFGPGTRLTVL.

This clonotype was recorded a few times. DNA of the CDR3: TGTGCCAGCAGCTTACCCCAGGGGACAGTGACTGAAGCTTTCTTT. This gives the protein CASSLPQGTVTEAFF. The rearrangement joins TRBV7-9 to TRBJ1-1, with 7 bases that match TRBD1. The germline V gene encodes CDR1 SEHNR and CDR2 FQNEAQ (reference sequence). The length of the CDR3 is 15 residues. The trim removed 2 bases at V and 5 bases at J, leaving 8 bases unmatched.

CDR3 sequence reads: CASSLAGGPSSTDTQYF. The DNA for the CDR3 is TGTGCCAGCAGTTTAGCGGGGGGACCTTCTAGCACAGATACGCAGTATTTT. The V call is TRBV27, the J call TRBJ2-3; 8 nucleotides align to TRBD2. Germline V CDR1 and CDR2: MNHEY, SMNVEV (reference sequence). Trimming cost V 2 bases and J 0 bases; bases outside gene matches: 7. The CDR3 is 17 amino acids.

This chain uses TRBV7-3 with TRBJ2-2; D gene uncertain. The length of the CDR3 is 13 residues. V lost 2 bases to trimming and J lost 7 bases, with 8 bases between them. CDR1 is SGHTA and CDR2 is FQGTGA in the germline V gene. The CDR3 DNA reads TGTGCCAGCAGCTTACCGGAAGGCGGGGAGCTGTTTTTT. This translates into CASSLPEGGELFF.

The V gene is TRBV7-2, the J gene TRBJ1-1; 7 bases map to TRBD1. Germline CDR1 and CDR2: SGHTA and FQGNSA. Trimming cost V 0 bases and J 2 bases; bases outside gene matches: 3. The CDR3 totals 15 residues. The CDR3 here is CASSLADRYNTEAFF. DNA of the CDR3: TGTGCCAGCAGCTTAGCGGACAGGTATAACACTGAAGCTTTCTTT.